The 15 T cell receptor beta chains below were found in one sample sequenced in a study of T cells in Graves' hyperthyroidism and ophthalmopathy. Researchers amplified the TCR beta CDR3 regions from RNA transcripts. The primer set for the first-round RT-PCR of the TCR CDR3 was HTBI. TCRdb re-derived calls from the multiplex PCR reads in MiXCR, one entry per CDR3 protein. Of hundreds of thousands of distinct CDR3 sequences in the sample, roughly 23% were seen once. Sequenced input: blood. The receptors shown here come from a woman aged 70-85 years with Graves' ophthalmopathy.

This clonotype was counted ten times or more. The chain joins TRBV5-1 to TRBJ1-2; 7 bases fit TRBD1. The trim removed 4 bases at V and 3 bases at J, leaving 6 bases unmatched. CDR1 and CDR2 (germline): SGHRS, YFSETQ. This CDR3 region has 14 residues. The CDR3 region is CASSPSGQDYGYTF. The CDR3 DNA reads as TGCGCCAGCAGCCCGTCAGGACAGGACTATGGCTACACCTTC.

At least ten counts were recorded for this clonotype. The rearrangement joins TRBV2 to TRBJ1-1; no clear D. V lost 10 bases and J lost 5, with 17 bases in between. Germline assignment: CDR1 SNHLY and CDR2 FYNNEI. The CDR3 runs 13 residues. CDR3 nucleotide sequence: TGTGCCACCTCGGTGTTTTGGGATACTGAAGCTTTCTTT. It translates to CATSVFWDTEAFF. The whole variable domain, filled in from reference TRBV2 and TRBJ1-1, reads EPEVTQTPSHQVTQMGQEVILRCVPISNHLYFYWYRQILGQKVEFLVSFYNNEISEKSEIFDDQFSVERPDGSNFTLKIRSTKLEDSAMYFCATSVFWDTEAFFGQGTRLTVV.

V and J are TRBV24-1 and TRBJ2-5; 8 nucleotides align to TRBD1. The V gene's germline CDR1 is KGHDR and CDR2 SFDVKD. The CDR3 is 15 residues long. J gave up 5 bases and V 4 bases, and 8 bases lay outside the gene matches. This CDR3 reads CATSDQTGAPETQYF. The CDR3 DNA reads TGTGCCACCAGTGACCAGACAGGGGCCCCGGAGACCCAGTACTTC.

In this sample, this clonotype turned up many times. The chain has TRBV30 and TRBJ2-1; D might be TRBD1 (5 bases). Germline assignment: CDR1 GTSNPN and CDR2 SVGIG (reference sequence). This CDR3 spans 13 amino acids. The V end lost 0 bases, the J end lost 5 bases, and 8 bases lay between the germline ends. The CDR3 spells CAWSVKGDNEQFF. The DNA for the CDR3 is TGTGCCTGGAGTGTAAAAGGGGACAATGAGCAGTTCTTC. Full variable domain (missing parts from reference TRBV30 and TRBJ2-1): SQTIHQWPATLVQPVGSPLSLECTVEGTSNPNLYWYRQAAGRGLQLLFYSVGIGQISSEVPQNLSASRPQDRQFILSSKKLLLSDSGFYLCAWSVKGDNEQFFGPGTRLTVL.

This clonotype came up many times. The J gene is TRBJ2-3, the V gene TRBV7-8, with D possibly matching TRBD2 (5 bases). The V gene lost 1 base and the J gene lost 6 bases, with 17 bases spanning the gap. Germline V gives CDR1 SGHVS, CDR2 FQNEAQ. The CDR3 extends over 16 amino acids. CDR3 residues: CASSLGTSMGPDTQYF. CDR3 DNA sequence: TGTGCCAGCAGCTTAGGGACTTCGATGGGCCCGGATACGCAGTATTTT.

There are many counts of this clonotype. The rearrangement joins TRBV7-8 to TRBJ1-1, with D possibly matching TRBD1 (6 bases). Germline V lookup: CDR1 SGHVS, CDR2 FQNEAQ. There are 17 residues in the CDR3. The V gene lost 3 bases and the J gene lost 2 bases, with 19 bases spanning the gap. The CDR3 here is CASSLIRGAVTNTEAFF. CDR3 nucleotide sequence: TGTGCCAGCAGCTTGATTCGGGGGGCCGTGACTAACACTGAAGCTTTCTTT.

This chain uses TRBV30 with TRBJ2-3; 16 bases fit TRBD2. In germline, CDR1 is GTSNPN, CDR2 SVGIG (reference sequence). The V and J ends lost 1 base and 10 bases, in that order; junction bases with no gene match: 8. CDR3 length equals 16 residues. The CDR3 loop is CAWSAPGTSGRGAQYF. CDR3 coding DNA: TGTGCCTGGAGTGCCCCCGGGACTAGCGGGAGGGGTGCGCAGTATTTT.

There are many counts of this clonotype. The genes are TRBV2 and TRBJ2-5; D ambiguous. Germline CDR1 and CDR2: SNHLY and FYNNEI. This CDR3 is built from 12 residues. Trimming cost V 6 bases and J 7 bases, with 12 bases left between them. DNA of the CDR3: TGTGCCAGCAGCTGGGATTTGTGGACCCAGTACTTC. Protein sequence: CASSWDLWTQYF.

This clonotype was seen only a few times. This chain uses TRBV5-1 with TRBJ1-3; D gene uncertain. The V gene lost 4 bases and the J gene lost 6 bases, with 14 bases spanning the gap. Germline V CDR1 and CDR2: SGHRS, YFSETQ. CDR3 length: 14 amino acids. The chain's CDR3 is CASSPGGNENTIYF. CDR3 DNA sequence: TGCGCCAGCAGCCCAGGAGGGAACGAAAACACCATATATTTT.

This clonotype came up a few times. The chain links TRBV30 to TRBJ2-1; TRBD1 might be the D (5 bases). Trimming pared 2 bases from V and 0 bases from J, leaving 5 bases between. This CDR3 is 13 amino acids long. The V gene's germline CDR1 is GTSNPN and CDR2 SVGIG (reference sequence). The CDR3 sequence: CAWSRGSYNEQFF. CDR3 sequence (DNA): TGTGCCTGGAGTAGGGGCTCCTACAATGAGCAGTTCTTC.

The chain has TRBV20-1 and TRBJ2-1; 7 nucleotides match TRBD1. This CDR3 region has 11 residues. Germline CDR1 is DFQATT and CDR2 is SNEGSKA (reference sequence). The V and J ends lost 4 bases and 6 bases, in that order; junction bases with no gene match: 0. The CDR3 DNA follows: TGCAGTGCTACAGGGGGCAATGAGCAGTTCTTC. Residues: CSATGGNEQFF.

This clonotype was recorded a few times. This chain uses TRBV30 with TRBJ2-1; D gene ambiguous. V lost 3 bases and J lost 7, with 13 bases in between. From germline, CDR1 is GTSNPN and CDR2 SVGIG (reference sequence). This CDR3 has 13 residues. The CDR3 nucleotides read TGTGCCTGGAGCTATGAATTACCTAATGAGCAGTTCTTC. Protein sequence: CAWSYELPNEQFF.

The J gene is TRBJ2-7, the V gene TRBV20-1; D possibly corresponds to TRBD1 (6 bases). Germline CDR1 is DFQATT and CDR2 is SNEGSKA (reference sequence). With 7 bases removed from V and 0 bases from J, the gap between germline ends came to 16 bases. The CDR3 extends over 14 amino acids. The DNA for the CDR3 is TGCAGTGGCGGAGGAGACAGGACCTCCTACGAGCAGTACTTC. Translated: CSGGGDRTSYEQYF.

The genes are TRBV7-2 and TRBJ2-3; 7 nucleotides line up with TRBD2. Losses at the gene ends were 4 bases for V and 9 bases for J; bases not matched to a gene: 13. The CDR3 is made up of 15 amino acids. Per the germline V gene, CDR1 is SGHTA and CDR2 is FQGNSA. The CDR3 is CASSWGFGGSTTQYF. Here the CDR3 DNA reads TGTGCCAGCAGCTGGGGGTTTGGCGGGAGTACGACGCAGTATTTT.

The chain is built from TRBV5-1 and TRBJ2-2; no clear D gene. With 4 bases removed from V and 7 bases from J, the gap between germline ends came to 11 bases. Germline V gene sequence: CDR1 SGHRS, CDR2 YFSETQ. This CDR3 is built from 13 residues. The CDR3 bases are TGCGCCAGCAGCCTCGGACGAAACGGGGAGCTGTTTTTT. Amino acids: CASSLGRNGELFF.